This TCR beta chain is drawn from a study of T cells in women clearing cervical HPV infection. Study information: HLA type stays a possible confounder, typing being limited.

The protocol was immunoSEQ multiplex PCR, while the TCRdb copy is restricted to in-frame clones and leaves out a portion. This sample's table reports some 40,000 clones. The CDR3 consists of 18 residues. The ends were cut back, 6 bases at V and 3 bases at J, with 24 bases in the middle. Per germline, CDR1 MDHEN and CDR2 SYDVKM. Concerning this clone itself: The missing CDR3 end, 3 residues past where the read stops, is filled in from the germline J gene.

This TCR derives from a woman between 18 and 75 years old with a cervical HPV16 infection that either progressed to CIN3+ or cleared (not recorded which). This chain links TRBV28 with TRBJ2-4; possible D gene TRBD1, 7 bases. The sequenced material came from blood buffy coat. CDR3 DNA (partial): TGTGCCAGCAGCCCGAGATCGGGACAGTTGCGGGGCAAAAACATT. This translates into CASSPRSGQLRGKNI. The CDR3 reads in full as CASSPRSGQLRGKNIQYF.